One sample yielded the 15 T cell receptor beta chains listed below, sequenced in a study of T cell changes during pregnancy in multiple sclerosis. The method was immunoSEQ multiplex PCR; TCRdb's version includes in-frame clones alone and lacks a portion of them. Of about 40,000 clones in the sample, about 91% are singletons; the top ten hold approximately 0.7%. This sample comprised CD4+ T cells from peripheral blood mononuclear cells, obtained before pregnancy. The receptors were gathered from a female donor with multiple sclerosis, enrolled in a pregnancy study.

V gene TRBV6-5 combines with J gene TRBJ2-7; the D gene is possibly TRBD1 (6 bases). In germline, CDR1 is MNHEY, CDR2 SVGAGI. This CDR3 spans 15 amino acids. Trimming took off 6 bases at V and 3 bases at J, with 18 bases between the two ends. CDR3 bases: TGTGCCAGCAGCCCGCCGGGACACGAATTCTACGAGCAGTACTTC. It codes for CASSPPGHEFYEQYF.

V is TRBV7-2 and J is TRBJ2-6; D not resolved. V was shortened by 4 bases and J by 0 bases, with 7 bases between the two germline ends. CDR3 size: 15 residues. The germline CDR1 and CDR2 sequences are SGHTA and FQGNSA. CDR3 loop: CASSSRASGANVLTF. CDR3 nucleotide sequence: TGTGCCAGCAGCTCTAGAGCCTCTGGGGCCAACGTCCTGACTTTC.

This clone appeared a single time. The chain is built from TRBV15 and TRBJ1-2; 9 bases are shared with TRBD1. CDR1 and CDR2 (germline): LNHNV, YYDKDF (reference sequence). This CDR3 comprises 18 residues. The junction had 13 bases not matched to a gene; V was cut back by 5 bases and J by 0 bases. The CDR3 DNA reads as TGTGCCACCAGCTCCCTTAACAGGGGGCCAAATGCTAACTATGGCTACACCTTC. This encodes CATSSLNRGPNANYGYTF.

V gene TRBV27 combines with J gene TRBJ1-5, with TRBD1 identical over 9 bases. V trimming: 5 bases; J trimming: 5 bases; junction bases outside the gene matches: 7. Germline assignment: CDR1 MNHEY and CDR2 SMNVEV (reference sequence). The CDR3 length is 15 residues. CDR3 in amino acids: CASSGDRAGYQPQHF. CDR3 in DNA: TGTGCCAGCAGTGGGGACAGGGCGGGATATCAGCCCCAGCATTTT.

The rearrangement links TRBV2 to TRBJ1-2, with 7 positions matching TRBD1. Per the germline V gene, CDR1 is SNHLY and CDR2 is FYNNEI. J lost 2 bases, V lost 4 bases, and 7 bases had no gene match. The CDR3 has 15 amino acids. The CDR3 spells CASSVLGQINYGYTF. CDR3 DNA sequence: TGTGCCAGCAGTGTACTGGGACAGATCAACTATGGCTACACCTTC.

The rearrangement joins TRBV5-6 to TRBJ1-3; perhaps TRBD1 as D (5 bases). The CDR3 sequence is 13 residues long. V lost 5 bases to trimming and J lost 9 bases, with 15 bases between them. Germline loops: CDR1 SGHDT, CDR2 YYEEEE. The CDR3 reads CASSLPQASTIYF. Written as DNA, the CDR3 is TGTGCCAGCAGTCTACCACAGGCGAGCACCATATATTTT.

This clone is labeled as medium-sized. The CDR3 sequence: CASSSFRGNSPLHF. CDR3 nucleotide sequence: TGTGCCAGCAGCTCGTTCAGGGGTAACTCACCCCTCCACTTT. J is TRBJ1-6 and V is TRBV7-9; D perhaps matches TRBD1 (6 bases). Trimming removed 4 bases at V and 10 bases at J, with 14 bases between. The CDR3 contains 14 residues. Germline lookup yields CDR1 SEHNR and CDR2 FQNEAQ (reference sequence).

The V gene is TRBV6-6, the J gene TRBJ2-1; 9 bases line up with TRBD2. Trimming cost V 2 bases and J 9 bases; bases outside gene matches: 5. CDR3 size: 14 residues. CDR1 and CDR2 from the germline V gene are MNHNY and SVGAGI (reference sequence). The CDR3 DNA follows: TGTGCCAGCAGTTACGGCGGGGGGGAGGGTGAGCAGTTCTTC. Its protein product is CASSYGGGEGEQFF.

This chain connects TRBV11-2 to TRBJ1-2, with TRBD1 as a possible D gene (5 bases). The CDR3 runs 13 residues. The germline V gene encodes CDR1 SGHAT and CDR2 FQNNGV. Between the trimmed V and J ends, which lost 1 base and 8 bases, there was a span of 11 bases. The CDR3 reads CASSLARGEGYTF. In DNA, the CDR3 is TGTGCCAGCAGCTTAGCTCGGGGGGAGGGCTACACCTTC.

The table lists this clone with a count of one. This chain links TRBV19 with TRBJ1-2, with 11 bases that match TRBD1. V shed 4 bases and J 4 bases; nucleotides not matched to a gene: 11. CDR3 size: 17 residues. Per the germline V gene, CDR1 is LNHDA and CDR2 is SQIVND (reference sequence). CDR3 amino acids: CASSTGSGTGGGYGYTF. The CDR3 nucleotides read TGTGCCAGTAGTACCGGTTCCGGGACAGGGGGTGGCTATGGCTACACCTTC.

This chain links TRBV7-8 with TRBJ2-3; TRBD1 matches at 7 bases. This CDR3 contains 12 residues. Germline-derived CDR1 and CDR2 are SGHVS and FQNEAQ. Losses at the gene ends were 5 bases for V and 6 bases for J; bases not matched to a gene: 2. The CDR3 here is CASSATGDTQYF. The CDR3 nucleotides read TGTGCCAGCAGCGCGACAGGGGATACGCAGTATTTT.

The V gene is TRBV7-2, the J gene TRBJ2-1; 7 bases map to TRBD2. J was trimmed by 8 bases and V by 2 bases; bases with no gene match: 3. Germline values: CDR1 SGHTA, CDR2 FQGNSA. CDR3 length equals 13 residues. CDR3 DNA: TGTGCCAGCAGCTTAAGGGCGGGGGATGAGCAGTTCTTC. This encodes CASSLRAGDEQFF.

This clone was observed once. The rearrangement uses TRBV5-1 and TRBJ1-2; 10 bases are shared with TRBD1. This CDR3 region has 16 residues. Trimming took 3 bases from V and 7 from J; bases not matched to a gene: 12. Germline CDR1 and CDR2: SGHRS and YFSETQ. The CDR3 region is CASSSRTGGDPSGYTF. The CDR3 DNA is TGCGCCAGCAGCTCACGGACAGGGGGTGACCCGAGTGGCTACACCTTC.

V gene TRBV29-1 combines with J gene TRBJ1-1; 8 bases fit TRBD1. CDR3 size: 16 residues. Looked up from germline, CDR1 is SQVTM and CDR2 is ANQGSEA. J lost 5 bases, V lost 4 bases, and 15 bases had no gene match. DNA of the CDR3: TGCAGCGTTGTTACTATGGGTCGACAGGGGAGGACTGAAGCTTTCTTT. It yields the protein CSVVTMGRQGRTEAFF.

The chain uses TRBV9 and TRBJ1-1; D is unresolved. Trimming left V 0 bases short and J 3 bases short, with 9 bases between. The CDR3 contains 14 residues. Germline V gene data show CDR1 as SGDLS and CDR2 as YYNGEE. CDR3 protein: CASSVGGDHTEAFF. The CDR3 DNA reads TGTGCCAGCAGCGTAGGGGGAGACCACACTGAAGCTTTCTTT.